This T cell receptor (beta chain) was profiled in a study of OX40 agonist ivuxolimab in advanced cancers. Study at large: Six ivuxolimab dose levels, 0.01 to 10 mg/kg, were given intravenously every 2 weeks. Patients assigned to dose escalation were diagnosed with hepatocellular carcinoma, melanoma, renal cell or head and neck cancer. Study outcomes and limitations: Averaged across samples, CD8+ T cells carried more expanded clones than CD4+ did.

This clone has only one observation. Its antigen is currently unknown. Germline assignment: CDR1 SGHTA and CDR2 FQGNSA. The CDR3 has 13 residues. With 6 bases removed from V and 9 bases from J, the gap between germline ends came to 15 bases. Measured with immunoSEQ multiplex PCR; TCRdb has only the in-frame clones, and not every one. The top ten clones hold 0.55% of a sample with around 120,000 clones, around 91% of them seen once. The gene calls are TRBV7-2 and TRBJ1-5; D call uncertain. This clonotype originated in an adult with an advanced solid tumor such as melanoma, head and neck, liver or kidney cancer. The sample here was CD4+ or CD8+ T cells sorted from blood, taken in a trial of the OX40 agonist ivuxolimab. The CDR3, as DNA: TGTGCCAGCAGTTTATCCGGGGTAGGGCCCCAGCATTTT. Its protein product is CASSLSGVGPQHF. The full variable domain, completed using reference TRBV7-2 and TRBJ1-5, is GAGVSQSPSNKVTEKGKDVELRCDPISGHTALYWYRQSLGQGLEFLIYFQGNSAPDKSGLPSDRFSAERTGGSVSTLTIQRTQQEDSAVYLCASSLSGVGPQHFGDGTRLSIL.